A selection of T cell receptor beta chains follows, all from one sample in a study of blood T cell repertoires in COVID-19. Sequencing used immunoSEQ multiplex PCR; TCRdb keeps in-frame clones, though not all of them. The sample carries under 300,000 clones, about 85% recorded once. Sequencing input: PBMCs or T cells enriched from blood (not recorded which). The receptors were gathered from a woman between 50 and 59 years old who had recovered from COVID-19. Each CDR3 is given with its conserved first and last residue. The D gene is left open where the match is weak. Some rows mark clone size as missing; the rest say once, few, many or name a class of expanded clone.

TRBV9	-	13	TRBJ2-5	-	CASSVDFSETQYF	TGTGCCAGCAGCGTAGATTTCTCAGAGACCCAGTACTTC
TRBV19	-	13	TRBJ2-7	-	CASGQGLGYEQYF	TGTGCCAGTGGCCAGGGTCTTGGATACGAGCAGTACTTC
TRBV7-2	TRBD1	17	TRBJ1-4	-	CASSLSFLAGGREKLFF	TGTGCCAGCAGCTTATCTTTTTTAGCAGGGGGTAGGGAAAAACTGTTTTTT
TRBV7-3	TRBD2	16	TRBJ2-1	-	CASSLVGTSGQGEQFF	TGTGCCAGCAGCTTAGTTGGGACTAGCGGGCAAGGCGAGCAGTTCTTC
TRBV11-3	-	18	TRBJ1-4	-	CASSLVPSLAGLYLGLFF	TGTGCCAGCAGCTTAGTCCCCTCCCTGGCAGGGCTATATCTGGGACTGTTTTTT
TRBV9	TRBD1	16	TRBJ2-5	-	CASSVAGQGGRETQYF	TGTGCCAGCAGCGTAGCTGGACAGGGGGGGAGAGAGACCCAGTACTTC
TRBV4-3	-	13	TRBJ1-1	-	CASSQQRNTEAFF	TGCGCCAGCAGCCAGCAGCGTAACACTGAAGCTTTCTTT
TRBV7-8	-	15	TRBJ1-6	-	CASSLGARYNSPLHF	TGTGCCAGCAGCTTGGGGGCGCGGTATAATTCACCCCTCCACTTT
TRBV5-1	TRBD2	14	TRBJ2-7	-	CASSLAGGDYEQYF	TGCGCCAGCAGCTTGGCGGGAGGGGACTACGAGCAGTACTTC
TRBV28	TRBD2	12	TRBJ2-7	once	CASKAGAYEQYF	TGTGCCAGCAAAGCGGGGGCCTACGAGCAGTACTTC
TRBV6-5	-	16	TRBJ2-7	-	CASSYSGSGLSYEQYF	TGTGCCAGCAGTTACTCCGGTAGCGGATTATCCTACGAGCAGTACTTC
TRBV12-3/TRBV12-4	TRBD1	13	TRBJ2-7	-	CASRWTGAGEQYF	TGTGCCAGCAGGTGGACAGGGGCGGGCGAGCAGTACTTC
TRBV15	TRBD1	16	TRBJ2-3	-	CATSRDWTGVTDTQYF	TGTGCCACCAGCAGAGATTGGACAGGGGTAACAGATACGCAGTATTTT
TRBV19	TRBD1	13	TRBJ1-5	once	CASSIGQAQPQHF	TGTGCCAGTAGTATTGGACAGGCTCAGCCCCAGCATTTT
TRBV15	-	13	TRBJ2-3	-	CATSRAPIDTQYF	TGTGCCACCAGCAGAGCCCCCATCGATACGCAGTATTTT
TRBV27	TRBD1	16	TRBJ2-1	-	CASSKGRDRSSNEQFF	TGTGCCAGCAGTAAGGGCCGGGACAGGAGTTCCAATGAGCAGTTCTTC
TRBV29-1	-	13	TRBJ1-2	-	CSVGQGGGYGYTF	TGCAGCGTGGGCCAAGGGGGGGGCTATGGCTACACCTTC
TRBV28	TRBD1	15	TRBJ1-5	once	CASSPWQGGNQPQHF	TGTGCCAGCAGCCCCTGGCAGGGGGGCAATCAGCCCCAGCATTTT
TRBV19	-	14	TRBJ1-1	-	CASRGLSMNTEAFF	TGTGCCAGTAGGGGACTGTCAATGAACACTGAAGCTTTCTTT
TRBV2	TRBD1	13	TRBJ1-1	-	CASSGQGAAEAFF	TGTGCCAGCAGTGGACAGGGGGCCGCTGAAGCTTTCTTT
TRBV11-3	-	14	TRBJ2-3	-	CASSALASTDTQYF	TGTGCCAGCAGCGCACTAGCTAGCACAGATACGCAGTATTTT
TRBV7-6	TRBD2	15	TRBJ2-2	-	CASSLGNSGTGELFF	TGTGCCAGCAGCTTGGGGAATAGCGGGACCGGGGAGCTGTTTTTT
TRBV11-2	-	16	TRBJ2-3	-	CASSLVAGLFPDTQYF	TGTGCCAGCAGCCTGGTGGCGGGACTTTTTCCAGATACGCAGTATTTT
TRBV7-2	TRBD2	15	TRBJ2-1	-	CASSEAGIIYNEQFF	TGTGCCAGCAGCGAAGCGGGAATCATTTACAATGAGCAGTTCTTC
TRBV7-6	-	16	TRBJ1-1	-	CASSLRRQAPDTEAFF	TGTGCCAGCAGCTTACGTCGACAGGCCCCGGACACTGAAGCTTTCTTT
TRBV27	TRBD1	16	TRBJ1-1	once	CASSSARGSGNTEAFF	TGTGCCAGCAGTTCCGCCAGGGGGTCGGGGAACACTGAAGCTTTCTTT
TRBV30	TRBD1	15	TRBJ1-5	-	CAWSPADRGNQPQHF	TGTGCCTGGAGTCCAGCCGACAGGGGCAATCAGCCCCAGCATTTT
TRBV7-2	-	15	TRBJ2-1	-	CASSLGGTSYNEQFF	TGTGCCAGCAGCTTGGGCGGGACCTCCTACAATGAGCAGTTCTTC
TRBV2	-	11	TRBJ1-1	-	CASSRTAEAFF	TGTGCCAGCAGTCGGACAGCAGAAGCTTTCTTT
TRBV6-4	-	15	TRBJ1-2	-	CASSPATGQIYGYTF	TGTGCCAGCAGTCCAGCCACGGGACAAATCTATGGCTACACCTTC
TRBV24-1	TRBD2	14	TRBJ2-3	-	CATNAGGGTDTQYF	TGTGCCACCAACGCGGGAGGGGGCACAGATACGCAGTATTTT
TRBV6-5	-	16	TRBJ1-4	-	CASSYRLGLTNEKLFF	TGTGCCAGCAGTTACCGACTAGGGTTGACTAATGAAAAACTGTTTTTT
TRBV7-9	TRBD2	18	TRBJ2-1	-	CASSLFRTSGNSYNEQFF	TGTGCCAGCAGCTTATTTAGGACTAGCGGGAACAGCTACAATGAGCAGTTCTTC
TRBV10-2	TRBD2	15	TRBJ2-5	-	CASRPPGTSMETQYF	TGCGCCAGCAGACCCCCCGGGACTAGCATGGAGACCCAGTACTTC
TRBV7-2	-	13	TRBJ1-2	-	CASSLGTAYGYTF	TGTGCCAGCAGCTTAGGTACAGCCTATGGCTACACCTTC
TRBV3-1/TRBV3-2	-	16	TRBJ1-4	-	CASSQGAIATNEKLFF	TGTGCCAGCAGCCAAGGGGCAATTGCAACTAATGAAAAACTGTTTTTT
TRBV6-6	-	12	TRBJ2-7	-	CASSYASDRQYF	TGTGCCAGCAGTTACGCCTCCGACAGGCAGTACTTC
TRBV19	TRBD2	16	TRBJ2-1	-	CASSSRLAENYNEQFF	TGTGCCAGTAGTTCCCGACTAGCGGAGAACTACAATGAGCAGTTCTTC
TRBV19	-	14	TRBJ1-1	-	CASRAGDVNTEAFF	TGTGCCAGTAGGGCAGGGGACGTGAACACTGAAGCTTTCTTT
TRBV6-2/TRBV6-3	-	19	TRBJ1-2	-	CASSWGRRALGASDYGYTF	TGTGCCAGCAGTTGGGGTCGACGGGCTCTGGGGGCTTCGGACTATGGCTACACCTTC